The clone carrying this T cell receptor beta chain was seen many times. Its target is not known. The sample comes from a study of T cells after yellow fever vaccination. Regarding the study as a whole: Any FACS-sorted repertoire could hold abundant clonotypes that contaminate it from the bulk population.

Trimming took off 2 bases at V and 0 bases at J, with 11 bases between the two ends. From germline, CDR1 is MNHEY and CDR2 SVGEGT. The CDR3 runs 16 residues. Production of TCR cDNA was by 5'RACE template switching, which also added a universal primer site and UMIs. TCRdb redid the calling of the 5' RACE reads with MiXCR, one entry per CDR3 protein. The sample holds 300,000 or so distinct CDR3 sequences; approximately 10% are singletons and the top ten take about 3.7%. The gene calls are TRBV6-2 or TRBV6-3 and TRBJ2-1, with D perhaps being TRBD1 or TRBD2 (5 bases each). The source material was CD4+ T cells sorted from PBMCs, sampled 5 days after the yellow fever booster vaccination. This sequence was found in a young man who received the YFV17D yellow fever vaccine. CDR3 sequence: CASSYGGRLSYNEQFF. In DNA, the CDR3 is TGTGCCAGCAGTTACGGGGGTAGACTCTCCTACAATGAGCAGTTCTTC.